This TCR beta chain emerged from a study of response to subunit inactivated influenza vaccine. TCRdb redid the calling of the RT-PCR reads with MiXCR, one entry per CDR3 protein. Of 550,000 to 800,000 distinct CDR3 sequences in the sample, approximately 15% were seen once. This clonotype was detected ten times or more. Its antigen is still unknown. Broader study findings: Authors suggested each seasonal influenza vaccination recruits few new T cells.

The receptor was isolated from a man aged 45-60 years who received an inactivated influenza vaccine. Sequencing used PBMCs from blood, obtained 14 to 15 days before vaccination.

The CDR3 sequence is CASSPTLKRLAVKTGELFF. The CDR3 DNA follows: TGCGCCAGCAGCCCTACCTTGAAACGGCTAGCGGTGAAAACCGGGGAGCTGTTTTTT. The V gene is TRBV4-3, the J gene TRBJ2-2, with 7 positions matching TRBD2. CDR1 is LGHNA and CDR2 is YSLEER in the germline V gene. This CDR3 contains 19 residues. Germline trimming cut 4 bases from V and 5 bases from J; bases unmatched to any gene: 19.